The present TCR beta chain was sequenced within a study of blood T cells in healthy people across ages. Isolation of PBMCs gave at least 6 million cells per sample. This clonotype was counted between two and nine times. A sample-barcoded 5' primer and a J-beta primer mix were used in a second PCR of about 6 to 12 cycles. TCRdb re-derived calls from the 5' RACE reads in MiXCR, one entry per CDR3 protein. The table has about 1.4 million distinct CDR3 sequences, around 59% seen once. There are 19 residues in the CDR3. Per germline, CDR1 DFQATT and CDR2 SNEGSKA (reference sequence). This chain connects TRBV20-1 to TRBJ2-5; D not certain. The end of the DNA fits TRBJ2-7 better, so the J call may be wrong. This clonotype was obtained from a man aged 18 to 29 in good health. Sequenced sample: blood. The CDR3 DNA sequence: TGCAGTGCTAGCAAGAGGTTGGCAAATTATCGATCCCTATACTACGAGCAGTACTTC. Its translation: CSASKRLANYRSLYYEQYF.